This record covers a single TCR beta chain. This clonotype was counted a few times. The antigen it recognizes is unknown. There are no base qualities to consult, and no much larger clone falls within one base. The 39 donors, aged about 6 to 100 years, were systemically healthy Caucasian individuals from Russia. Each donor gave around 9.9 milliliters of peripheral blood, collected into EDTA-treated Vacutainer tubes. Ficoll-Paque density-gradient centrifugation was used to isolate PBMCs, with at least 6.5 million obtained per sample. Total RNA was extracted from PBMCs with Trizol reagent, with at least 5.5 micrograms obtained per sample. Naive CD45RAhigh/CD27high T cell percentages were measured by flow cytometry on a PBMC aliquot from every donor. The library was built by means of 5' RACE. The sequencer was an Illumina HiSeq 2500. A second PCR of about 6 to 11 cycles was run with a J-beta primer mix and a sample-barcoded 5' primer. A template-switch 5' adaptor carrying 12 random nucleotides introduced a unique molecular identifier onto each TCR beta cDNA molecule. At least 2.5 million CDR3-containing paired-end reads were obtained from each sample. All of the RNA was converted into first-strand cDNA using the Mint cDNA synthesis kit, with a TRBC-specific oligonucleotide serving as the primer. Following uracil-DNA glycosylase treatment, a first 18-cycle PCR with universal primers M1SS and BC2_uni_R was performed on all cDNA. The paper's processing steps were these. For normalization, 1 million high-quality reads were randomly selected from each sample, with every read carrying a distinct molecular identifier. Reads sharing molecular identifiers were discarded rather than binned into consensus sequences. CDR3 identification, clonotype clustering and error correction used MiTCR with a Q25 quality threshold and the strictest error-elimination algorithm. A nonparametric unseen species model using Euler transformation provided a lower-bound estimate of total TCR beta diversity. TCRdb trimmed the raw reads at Q25, called clones with MiXCR and kept productive beta chains. Every distinct CDR3 protein forms one entry, paired with its most common genes and DNA. The V and J calls and clone size are TCRdb's, not the authors'. This sample has over 1,500,000 distinct CDR3 sequences in its table, and about 49% of those were observed once. Clones ranked in the top ten supply less than 2.5% of the sample.

The sample originates from a study of blood T cells in healthy people across ages (dated by TCRdb to about 2015). Study-wide context: Template switching captured roughly one uniquely barcoded TCR beta cDNA molecule per two T cells in model experiments. Using deep sequencing normalized with unique cDNA molecular identifiers, the study measured how TCR beta repertoire diversity changes with age. The donors were divided into four age groups: young (average around 16 years), middle-aged (around 37), aged (about 56) and long-lived (82). Donors of different ages were randomly distributed across sequencing lanes to avoid experimental bias. Two additional independent replicas of 1 million unique cDNA reads from the same blood draw were analyzed for two donors (one aged 18 to 29 and one aged 80 or older). On the study overall, not on this receptor specifically: Compared with the aged group, more naive CD4+ T cells, fewer expanded clones and increased TCR diversity were shown by the long-lived group, suggesting age selection. As age increased, observed TCR beta diversity per million T cells dropped in a roughly linear way, and a significant reduction was already evident by age 40. A strong correlation was found between observed TCR beta diversity and the percentage of naive T cells measured by flow cytometry. The CMV infection status of donors was not known, potentially confounding age-related changes in expanded clonotypes. Total diversity estimates from one million sequenced T cells were considered lower bounds and underestimates. Bulk unsorted PBMC profiling prevented conclusive comparison of naive and antigen-experienced compartments.

As encoded in the germline V gene (reference sequence), CDR1 is DFQATT while CDR2 is SNEGSKA. The CDR3 holds 16 amino acids from the cysteine to the phenylalanine. The read is trimmed to its CDR3 DNA, 48 bases read in frame from base 1. V loses 5 bases, J loses 0 bases, and the germline ends lie 14 bases apart. Sequenced sample: blood. The source is a woman aged 40 to 50 in good health. The chain is made from TRBV20-1 and TRBJ2-6; 5 matching bases give a weak D call of TRBD2. The nucleotides read TGCAGTGCTCCCGAGGGCTTACGCTCTGGGGCCAACGTCCTGACTTTC. It codes for CSAPEGLRSGANVLTF.